Listed below are T cell receptor beta chains from one sample, sequenced in a study of blood T cells in healthy people across ages. Each CDR3 protein gets one entry after TCRdb re-called the 5' RACE reads with MiXCR. The data contain 850,000 to 1,100,000 distinct CDR3 sequences, roughly two fifths of them seen just once; the ten biggest clones take up under 15%. The sequenced material came from blood. The source of these receptors is a man younger than 35 in good health. Each CDR3 is given without its conserved first and last residue. A clone size is listed for some rows: how often the clone was seen (once, few, many), or a class if it is expanded.

cdr3_aa: SAGGGVANVLT
v_call: TRBV20-1
clone_size: few
j_call: TRBJ2-6

cdr3_aa: ASATETGFGTDTQY
v_call: TRBV12-5
clone_size: -
j_call: TRBJ2-3

cdr3_aa: SVEGGEDYGYT
v_call: TRBV29-1
clone_size: -
j_call: TRBJ1-2

cdr3_aa: ASTSRDYTQY
v_call: TRBV27
clone_size: few
j_call: TRBJ2-3

cdr3_aa: ASSSADRPLGELF
v_call: TRBV12-3/TRBV12-4
clone_size: few
j_call: TRBJ2-2

cdr3_aa: ASSDSPLNTEAF
v_call: TRBV6-2/TRBV6-3
clone_size: -
j_call: TRBJ1-1

cdr3_aa: ASSARDKSPLH
v_call: TRBV4-1
clone_size: once
j_call: TRBJ1-6

cdr3_aa: SARSPTGGYYGYT
v_call: TRBV20-1
clone_size: few
j_call: TRBJ1-2

cdr3_aa: ASSSSRTVNTEAF
v_call: TRBV7-9
clone_size: once
j_call: TRBJ1-1

cdr3_aa: ASSTGYNEQY
v_call: TRBV28
clone_size: few
j_call: -

cdr3_aa: ASSASGGQETQY
v_call: TRBV12-3/TRBV12-4
clone_size: few
j_call: TRBJ2-5

cdr3_aa: ASSLRSGQGMQY
v_call: TRBV28
clone_size: -
j_call: TRBJ2-3

cdr3_aa: ASQEDPSYNEQY
v_call: TRBV27
clone_size: -
j_call: -

cdr3_aa: ASRVQNTGELF
v_call: TRBV12-3/TRBV12-4
clone_size: few
j_call: TRBJ2-2

cdr3_aa: SASAGGPYSNQPQH
v_call: TRBV20-1
clone_size: -
j_call: TRBJ1-5

cdr3_aa: ASSLGQGLMNTEAF
v_call: TRBV5-1
clone_size: -
j_call: TRBJ1-1

cdr3_aa: ASRRGRQDNEQF
v_call: TRBV6-5
clone_size: -
j_call: TRBJ2-1

cdr3_aa: ASSPWTARLQETQY
v_call: TRBV7-9
clone_size: -
j_call: TRBJ2-5

cdr3_aa: ASCVGNAGPQPQH
v_call: TRBV6-6
clone_size: -
j_call: TRBJ1-5

cdr3_aa: ASSQDGGLEWDQPQH
v_call: TRBV3-1
clone_size: -
j_call: TRBJ1-5

cdr3_aa: SARWDGYNEQF
v_call: TRBV20-1
clone_size: many
j_call: TRBJ2-1

cdr3_aa: ASSLGLASMDTQY
v_call: TRBV7-7
clone_size: -
j_call: TRBJ2-3

cdr3_aa: ASSVWGGANTGELF
v_call: TRBV9
clone_size: -
j_call: TRBJ2-2

cdr3_aa: ASSRDVNTGELF
v_call: TRBV5-6
clone_size: -
j_call: TRBJ2-2

cdr3_aa: ASSFLRGSEAF
v_call: TRBV27
clone_size: -
j_call: TRBJ1-1

cdr3_aa: ASSLRLGGSVRGYT
v_call: TRBV27
clone_size: -
j_call: TRBJ1-2

cdr3_aa: ASSPGLAGKNIQY
v_call: TRBV9
clone_size: few
j_call: TRBJ2-4

cdr3_aa: AWMTIGTGGYNEQF
v_call: TRBV30
clone_size: -
j_call: TRBJ2-1

cdr3_aa: SAVLLWGQGYGYT
v_call: TRBV29-1
clone_size: few
j_call: TRBJ1-2

cdr3_aa: ASSPAGSLSGYT
v_call: TRBV7-3
clone_size: once
j_call: TRBJ1-2

cdr3_aa: ASSLGLAGRSQETQF
v_call: TRBV5-6
clone_size: -
j_call: TRBJ2-1

cdr3_aa: ASSLRQAGEAF
v_call: TRBV6-5
clone_size: -
j_call: TRBJ1-1

cdr3_aa: ASSWRGDAQY
v_call: TRBV9
clone_size: -
j_call: TRBJ2-3

cdr3_aa: SASQGNYDYT
v_call: TRBV20-1
clone_size: -
j_call: TRBJ1-2

cdr3_aa: ASSLATISGGGYEQY
v_call: TRBV3-1
clone_size: -
j_call: TRBJ2-7

cdr3_aa: SVEVRRGGYT
v_call: TRBV29-1
clone_size: -
j_call: TRBJ1-2

cdr3_aa: ASSLIRDRTNYGYT
v_call: TRBV27
clone_size: -
j_call: TRBJ1-2

cdr3_aa: ASSPLEGRENYGYT
v_call: TRBV4-3
clone_size: -
j_call: TRBJ1-2

cdr3_aa: ASSRWEGYGYT
v_call: TRBV5-6
clone_size: -
j_call: TRBJ1-2

cdr3_aa: AWSVRTGAYEKLF
v_call: TRBV30
clone_size: few
j_call: TRBJ1-4

cdr3_aa: ASSSGGLAGLSYNEQF
v_call: TRBV7-2
clone_size: -
j_call: TRBJ2-1

cdr3_aa: ASSDRGPNNEQY
v_call: TRBV5-1
clone_size: few
j_call: TRBJ2-7

cdr3_aa: ATSDQTVLSSYNEQF
v_call: TRBV24-1
clone_size: -
j_call: TRBJ2-1

cdr3_aa: ASSQRQGAPT
v_call: TRBV4-2
clone_size: -
j_call: TRBJ1-2

cdr3_aa: AIARGEDTQY
v_call: TRBV10-3
clone_size: many
j_call: TRBJ2-3

cdr3_aa: ASSLGPGTGSPRYGYT
v_call: TRBV7-2
clone_size: -
j_call: TRBJ1-2

cdr3_aa: ASSPIPQGVDYTDTQY
v_call: TRBV14
clone_size: -
j_call: TRBJ2-3

cdr3_aa: ASSYARANYGYT
v_call: TRBV6-2/TRBV6-3
clone_size: -
j_call: TRBJ1-2

cdr3_aa: SARDQVNEKLF
v_call: TRBV20-1
clone_size: -
j_call: TRBJ1-4

cdr3_aa: ASSLALYRTDTQY
v_call: TRBV7-2
clone_size: few
j_call: TRBJ2-3

cdr3_aa: ASSTRPGGLDTQY
v_call: TRBV11-2
clone_size: once
j_call: TRBJ2-3

cdr3_aa: ASSDLETQY
v_call: TRBV25-1
clone_size: -
j_call: TRBJ2-5

cdr3_aa: ASSHRDREDIQY
v_call: TRBV7-9
clone_size: -
j_call: TRBJ2-4

cdr3_aa: SVDRQGGNEQF
v_call: TRBV29-1
clone_size: -
j_call: TRBJ2-1

cdr3_aa: ASSQTETVSDTQY
v_call: TRBV3-1
clone_size: once
j_call: TRBJ2-3

cdr3_aa: ASSCRANLSNQPQH
v_call: TRBV11-3
clone_size: -
j_call: TRBJ1-5

cdr3_aa: ASSVVPNTEAF
v_call: TRBV9
clone_size: many
j_call: TRBJ1-1

cdr3_aa: ASSLDGGLKY
v_call: TRBV28
clone_size: few
j_call: TRBJ2-5